The 26 T cell receptor beta chains given below trace back to one sample, sequenced in a study of blood T cell repertoires in COVID-19. Assay: immunoSEQ multiplex PCR; the TCRdb copy retains only in-frame clones and omits some. In the table there are roughly 380,000 clones, around 89% of which are singletons. Source material: peripheral blood. Every receptor here comes from a woman aged 40-49 years with COVID-19, enrolled during active disease.

The V call is TRBV27, the J call TRBJ1-2, with D hard to call. Germline V gene data show CDR1 as MNHEY and CDR2 as SMNVEV (reference sequence). There are 11 residues in the CDR3. With 5 bases removed from V and 6 bases from J, the gap between germline ends came to 7 bases. CDR3: CASSHGDGYTF. The CDR3 bases are TGTGCCAGCAGTCACGGGGATGGCTACACCTTC.

The rearrangement links TRBV5-5 to TRBJ1-4, with a possible D match to TRBD1 (5 bases). Germline V lookup: CDR1 SGHKS, CDR2 YYEKEE (reference sequence). This CDR3 region has 15 residues. V was clipped by 0 bases and J by 7 bases, with 13 bases between them. DNA for the CDR3: TGTGCCAGCAGCTTGGGGGCAGGGATTCGTGAAAAACTGTTTTTT. Its protein is CASSLGAGIREKLFF.

This sequence joins TRBV28 and TRBJ1-6, with 7 bases lining up with TRBD1. The germline gives CDR1 MDHEN, CDR2 SYDVKM. Trimming at V came to 6 bases and at J to 6 bases, leaving 5 bases not matched to a gene. This CDR3 has 14 residues. CDR3 in amino acids: CASRATGPNSPLHF. The CDR3 nucleotides read TGTGCCAGCAGGGCGACAGGGCCTAATTCACCCCTCCACTTT.

The J gene is TRBJ1-4, the V gene TRBV9; TRBD1 is a possible D gene (6 bases). From germline, CDR1 is SGDLS and CDR2 YYNGEE. The CDR3 is 17 amino acids. Deletions cut 3 bases from V and 4 bases from J, with 19 bases between. CDR3 sequence (DNA): TGTGCCAGCAGCGCCCGACAGGAAGTTCCTAATAATGAAAAACTGTTTTTT. This encodes CASSARQEVPNNEKLFF.

The rearrangement links TRBV6-4 to TRBJ1-1; D perhaps matches TRBD1 (6 bases). The germline CDR1 and CDR2 sequences are MRHNA and SNTAGT. This CDR3 comprises 14 residues. Trimming removed 6 bases at V and 5 bases at J, with 16 bases between. CDR3 nucleotide sequence: TGTGCCAGCAGGAGGGAACAGGGAGAGACTGAAGCTTTCTTT. Its protein is CASRREQGETEAFF.

The count of this clone is one. CDR3 nucleotides: TGTGCCAGCAGTTTCGGCGGGACAGGGGCTAACTATGGCTACACCTTC. Translated: CASSFGGTGANYGYTF. This chain connects TRBV28 to TRBJ1-2; 10 bases agree with TRBD1. The CDR3 contains 16 residues. With V trimmed by 3 bases and J by 0 bases, 4 bases remained unmatched. Germline CDR1 MDHEN, CDR2 SYDVKM.

The chain employs TRBV11-2 and TRBJ2-7; tentatively, D is TRBD1 (7 bases). Germline V gene sequence: CDR1 SGHAT, CDR2 FQNNGV. The V and J ends lost 5 bases and 1 base respectively, with 12 bases between them. The CDR3 totals 14 residues. The CDR3 region is CASSHAGGSYEQYF. For the CDR3, the DNA is TGTGCCAGCAGCCATGCAGGGGGGTCCTACGAGCAGTACTTC.

The rearrangement uses TRBV9 and TRBJ1-1; 7 nucleotides line up with TRBD1. Trimming took 0 bases from V and 2 from J; bases not matched to a gene: 4. CDR1 SGDLS and CDR2 YYNGEE come from the germline V gene. The CDR3 contains 15 residues. CDR3 sequence (DNA): TGTGCCAGCAGCGTAGCATCAGGGGGTAACACTGAAGCTTTCTTT. Translated, it gives CASSVASGGNTEAFF.

CDR3 sequence reads: CASSVTPGGNTEAFF. In DNA, the CDR3 is TGTGCCAGCAGCGTAACCCCCGGGGGGAACACTGAAGCTTTCTTT. The chain links TRBV9 to TRBJ1-1; D perhaps matches TRBD1 (5 bases). Germline values: CDR1 SGDLS, CDR2 YYNGEE. This CDR3 comprises 15 residues. Trimming pared 1 base from V and 1 base from J, leaving 11 bases between. Combining the CDR3 with reference TRBV9 and TRBJ1-1 gives the whole variable domain DSGVTQTPKHLITATGQRVTLRCSPRSGDLSVYWYQQSLDQGLQFLIQYYNGEERAKGNILERFSAQQFPDLHSELNLSSLELGDSALYFCASSVTPGGNTEAFFGQGTRLTVV.

The CDR3 loop is CATSRDLPRGVDTDTQYF. The CDR3, as DNA: TGTGCCACCAGCAGAGATCTCCCTCGGGGGGTTGACACAGATACGCAGTATTTT. The gene calls are TRBV15 and TRBJ2-3, with 7 bases fitting TRBD2. This CDR3 has 18 residues. V was clipped by 0 bases and J by 2 bases; unmatched bases: 11. In germline, CDR1 is LNHNV, CDR2 YYDKDF (reference sequence).

This chain connects TRBV27 to TRBJ1-1; D ambiguous. Trimming took 3 bases from V and 2 from J, leaving 13 bases between them. In germline, CDR1 is MNHEY, CDR2 SMNVEV (reference sequence). This CDR3 is built from 15 residues. In DNA form, the CDR3 reads TGTGCCAGCAGTTTCGACGCGCGGAGTAACACTGAAGCTTTCTTT. It is translated as CASSFDARSNTEAFF.

V is TRBV28 and J is TRBJ2-7; maybe TRBD1 (6 bases). Trimming cost V 6 bases and J 3 bases, with 12 bases left between them. This CDR3 has 13 residues. Germline CDR1 MDHEN, CDR2 SYDVKM. CDR3 loop: CASRSDRRYEQYF. The CDR3 nucleotides read TGTGCCAGCAGGTCGGACAGACGCTACGAGCAGTACTTC.

V and J are TRBV9 and TRBJ1-6; D call uncertain. Trimming cost V 3 bases and J 0 bases, with 13 bases left between them. Germline V gene data show CDR1 as SGDLS and CDR2 as YYNGEE. This CDR3 is 17 amino acids long. The CDR3 protein is CASSGTGGYSYNSPLHF. Here the CDR3 DNA reads TGTGCCAGCAGCGGAACCGGAGGCTACTCCTATAATTCACCCCTCCACTTT.

The chain carries TRBV27 and TRBJ2-7; 8 nucleotides align to TRBD2. CDR1 and CDR2 (germline): MNHEY, SMNVEV (reference sequence). The CDR3 loop spans 14 amino acids. The CDR3 nucleotides read TGTGCGAGCCGACCCGGACTAGCTTCCTACGAGCAGTACTTC. This translates into CASRPGLASYEQYF.

This chain uses TRBV27 with TRBJ2-7, with 9 bases identical to TRBD2. The CDR3 has 16 amino acids. Germline trimming cut 4 bases from V and 3 bases from J; bases unmatched to any gene: 10. The germline gives CDR1 MNHEY, CDR2 SMNVEV (reference sequence). CDR3: CASSSMGASGVYEQYF. CDR3 DNA: TGTGCCAGCAGTTCCATGGGGGCTAGCGGGGTCTACGAGCAGTACTTC.

The gene calls are TRBV4-3 and TRBJ1-3; D gene unclear. There are 13 residues in the CDR3. CDR1 is LGHNA, CDR2 YSLEER, per germline. The V end was cut by 0 bases, the J end by 4 bases, with 4 bases between. As DNA, the CDR3 is TGCGCCAGCAGCCAAGAGAGGGGAAACACCATATATTTT. Its protein product is CASSQERGNTIYF.

J is TRBJ1-5 and V is TRBV9; the D gene is possibly TRBD1 (5 bases). This CDR3 contains 14 residues. Germline V lookup: CDR1 SGDLS, CDR2 YYNGEE. Trimming cost V 4 bases and J 6 bases, with 14 bases left between them. The CDR3 loop reads CASSQAGGGQPQHF. The CDR3 bases are TGTGCCAGCAGCCAAGCGGGTGGGGGTCAGCCCCAGCATTTT.

The count of this clone is one. J is TRBJ2-5 and V is TRBV7-2, with D hard to call. From germline, CDR1 is SGHTA and CDR2 FQGNSA. The V gene lost 2 bases and the J gene lost 3 bases, with 7 bases spanning the gap. This CDR3 region has 13 residues. In DNA, the CDR3 is TGTGCCAGCAGCTTATGGCTAGAAGAGACCCAGTACTTC. Translating it yields CASSLWLEETQYF.

This chain joins TRBV7-9 and TRBJ1-4; D remains ambiguous. The germline V and J ends were trimmed by 5 bases and 7 bases, with 17 bases remaining between them. Germline assignment: CDR1 SEHNR and CDR2 FQNEAQ (reference sequence). The CDR3 has 15 residues. DNA of the CDR3: TGTGCCAGCAGCCCAAAGGAGAAGAGTTTTGAAAAACTGTTTTTT. Translating it yields CASSPKEKSFEKLFF.

The CDR3 DNA reads as TGTGCTAGTGCCGACGACAGGGGCGCTAATCAGCCCCAGCATTTT. This codes for CASADDRGANQPQHF. The chain links TRBV12-5 to TRBJ1-5; 8 nucleotides agree with TRBD1. The CDR3 consists of 15 residues. The V segment lost 7 bases and the J segment 4 bases; nucleotides outside the gene matches: 9. Germline V lookup: CDR1 LGHNT, CDR2 FRNRAP.

The chain recombines TRBV27 with TRBJ1-4; D perhaps matches TRBD1 (5 bases). CDR3 length: 16 residues. V lost 5 bases and J 0 bases, leaving 13 bases between the germline ends. From germline, CDR1 is MNHEY and CDR2 SMNVEV (reference sequence). CDR3 in DNA: TGTGCCAGCAGTCCAAAAAAGACAGCAACTAATGAAAAACTGTTTTTT. This translates into CASSPKKTATNEKLFF.

The J gene is TRBJ2-3, the V gene TRBV19; no firm D call. The CDR3 loop spans 14 amino acids. Trimming shortened V by 7 bases and J by 0 bases, and 11 bases separated the two germline ends. Germline V gene lookup returns CDR1 LNHDA and CDR2 SQIVND (reference sequence). This chain's CDR3 is CASKLGASTDTQYF. As DNA, the CDR3 is TGTGCCAGTAAATTAGGAGCTAGCACAGATACGCAGTATTTT.

The chain employs TRBV15 and TRBJ2-7; tentatively, D is TRBD1 (6 bases). Per germline, CDR1 LNHNV and CDR2 YYDKDF (reference sequence). The CDR3 totals 13 residues. V shed 6 bases and J shed 3 bases, with 12 bases lying between them. CDR3: CATSTGNHYEQYF. The CDR3 DNA reads as TGTGCCACCAGTACAGGGAACCACTACGAGCAGTACTTC.

The chain joins TRBV13 to TRBJ2-1, with TRBD2 identical over 9 bases. The V gene end was trimmed by 2 bases and the J gene end by 4 bases; junction bases not matched to a gene: 6. CDR3 length: 16 amino acids. Germline V gives CDR1 PRHDT, CDR2 FYEKMQ (reference sequence). The CDR3 region has the DNA TGTGCCAGCAGCTTAAGCCTAGCGGGGAATTACAATGAGCAGTTCTTC. Protein sequence: CASSLSLAGNYNEQFF.

The chain recombines TRBV10-1 with TRBJ1-2; a weak D match, TRBD1 (5 bases). This CDR3 is built from 14 residues. V was pared by 0 bases and J by 7 bases, with 12 bases between. The V gene's germline CDR1 is WNHNN and CDR2 SYGVQD (reference sequence). CDR3 in amino acids: CASSESNRSTGYTF. For the CDR3, the DNA is TGCGCCAGCAGTGAGTCGAACAGGTCAACTGGCTACACCTTC.

This clone appeared once. The chain recombines TRBV6-5 with TRBJ1-1; tentative D call: TRBD1 (5 bases). The CDR3 is made up of 15 amino acids. The germline CDR1 and CDR2 sequences are MNHEY and SVGAGI. V gave up 4 bases and J gave up 4 bases, with 16 bases separating them. CDR3 DNA: TGTGCCAGCAGTTTATCTGTGAGTGGGGCCACTGAAGCTTTCTTT. It translates to CASSLSVSGATEAFF.